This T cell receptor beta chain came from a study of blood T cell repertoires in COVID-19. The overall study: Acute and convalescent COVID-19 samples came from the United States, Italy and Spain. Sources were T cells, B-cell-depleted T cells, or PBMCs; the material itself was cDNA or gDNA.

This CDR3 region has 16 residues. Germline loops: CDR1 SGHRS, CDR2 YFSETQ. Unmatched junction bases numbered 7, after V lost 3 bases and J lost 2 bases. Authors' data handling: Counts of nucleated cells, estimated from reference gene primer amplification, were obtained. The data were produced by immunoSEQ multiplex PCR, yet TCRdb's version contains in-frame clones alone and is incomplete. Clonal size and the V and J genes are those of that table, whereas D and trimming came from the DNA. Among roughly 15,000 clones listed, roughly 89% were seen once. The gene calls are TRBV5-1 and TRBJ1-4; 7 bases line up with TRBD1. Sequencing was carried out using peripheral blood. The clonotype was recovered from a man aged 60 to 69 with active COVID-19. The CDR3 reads CASSWQGVETNEKLFF. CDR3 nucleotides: TGCGCCAGCAGCTGGCAGGGGGTAGAGACTAATGAAAAACTGTTTTTT.